A single sample gave rise to the 31 T cell receptor beta chains below, sequenced in a study of cytomegalovirus exposure and HLA in healthy donors. It was with 60 Vbeta and 13 Jbeta primers that the PCR ran. Here immunoSEQ multiplex PCR was the method, and the copy in TCRdb shows in-frame clones only, minus some. The table shows under 250,000 clones, with roughly four fifths occurring only once. Sequenced input: PBMCs. These receptors were collected from a woman aged 35 to 49 in good health and CMV-seronegative.

The chain carries TRBV19 and TRBJ1-5, with a weak D call TRBD1 (6 bases). Looked up from germline, CDR1 is LNHDA and CDR2 is SQIVND (reference sequence). This CDR3 contains 15 residues. The ends were cut back, 5 bases at V and 7 bases at J, with 18 bases in the middle. CDR3 in amino acids: CASSGKTGKYQPQHF. In DNA, the CDR3 is TGTGCCAGTAGTGGGAAAACAGGGAAATACCAGCCCCAGCATTTT.

A note on this clone: Other DNA sequences in this specimen translate into the identical CDR3. The chain recombines TRBV4-1 with TRBJ2-7; 7 bases align to TRBD1. From germline, CDR1 is MGHRA and CDR2 YSYEKL. Trimming took 1 base from V and 4 from J; bases not matched to a gene: 4. The CDR3 spans 14 residues. The CDR3 DNA sequence: TGCGCCAGCAGCCAAGGAGGGGGCGGATACGAGCAGTACTTC. Translation gives CASSQGGGGYEQYF.

CDR3 nucleotide sequence: TGTGCCAGTAGTCCCTGGACAGTGGAGAACACTGAAGCTTTCTTT. Residues: CASSPWTVENTEAFF. The rearrangement links TRBV19 to TRBJ1-1; possible D gene TRBD1, 6 bases. Trimming removed 5 bases from V and 1 base from J, with 14 bases in between. The CDR3 runs to 15 residues. Germline CDR1 LNHDA, CDR2 SQIVND (reference sequence).

J is TRBJ2-7 and V is TRBV5-5, with TRBD1 matching over 10 bases. CDR1 is SGHKS, CDR2 YYEKEE, per germline (reference sequence). The CDR3 length is 15 residues. V gave up 4 bases and J gave up 4 bases; unmatched junction bases: 8. As DNA, the CDR3 is TGTGCCAGCAGCGGACTGACAGGGGGCGGGTACGAGCAGTACTTC. Its protein is CASSGLTGGGYEQYF.

The chain's CDR3 is CASSGGLAGDNEQFF. For the CDR3, the DNA is TGTGCCAGCAGCGGAGGACTAGCGGGCGACAATGAGCAGTTCTTC. The chain is built from TRBV9 and TRBJ2-1; 11 bases map to TRBD2. Germline trimming cut 3 bases from V and 5 bases from J; bases unmatched to any gene: 4. CDR1 is SGDLS and CDR2 is YYNGEE in the germline V gene. This CDR3 has 15 amino acids.

This clone was seen only once. This rearrangement joins TRBV29-1 to TRBJ2-1, with a weak D call TRBD2 (6 bases). Germline-derived CDR1 and CDR2 are SQVTM and ANQGSEA. There are 15 residues in the CDR3. V was cut by 6 bases and J by 4 bases, with 19 bases left in between. The CDR3 nucleotides read TGCAGCGTGCCCCACACTAGCAGGCGATACAATGAGCAGTTCTTC. Protein product: CSVPHTSRRYNEQFF.

The rearrangement joins TRBV7-9 to TRBJ2-5, with 14 nucleotides matching TRBD2. Per germline, CDR1 SEHNR and CDR2 FQNEAQ (reference sequence). This CDR3 contains 14 residues. After removal of 4 bases from V and 7 bases from J, the junction contained 2 bases not matched to a gene. The CDR3 loop reads CASSSGTSGRTQYF. DNA of the CDR3: TGTGCCAGCAGCTCCGGGACTAGCGGGAGGACCCAGTACTTC.

The chain combines TRBV27 with TRBJ1-1; D remains ambiguous. V dropped 4 bases and J dropped 1 base, with 7 bases sitting between them. This CDR3 is 13 amino acids long. Germline V gene lookup returns CDR1 MNHEY and CDR2 SMNVEV (reference sequence). The CDR3 sequence is CASSSRENTEAFF. CDR3 nucleotide sequence: TGTGCCAGCAGTTCACGGGAGAACACTGAAGCTTTCTTT.

The V and J genes are TRBV5-1 and TRBJ2-3; 8 bases fit TRBD1. CDR1 is SGHRS, CDR2 YFSETQ, per germline. The CDR3 spans 16 residues. With V trimmed by 1 base and J by 2 bases, 6 bases remained unmatched. The DNA for the CDR3 is TGCGCCAGCAGCTTGCACGGCAGGGGGCCCACAGATACGCAGTATTTT. Translating it yields CASSLHGRGPTDTQYF. Full variable domain (missing parts from reference TRBV5-1 and TRBJ2-3): KAGVTQTPRYLIKTRGQQVTLSCSPISGHRSVSWYQQTPGQGLQFLFEYFSETQRNKGNFPGRFSGRQFSNSRSEMNVSTLELGDSALYLCASSLHGRGPTDTQYFGPGTRLTVL.

This chain uses TRBV7-9 with TRBJ2-7; D perhaps matches TRBD2 (5 bases). CDR1 is SEHNR and CDR2 is FQNEAQ in the germline V gene (reference sequence). V lost 1 base to trimming and J lost 4 bases, with 17 bases between them. This CDR3 region has 16 residues. The CDR3: CASSLGLAKGGYEQYF. The CDR3 nucleotides read TGTGCCAGCAGCTTAGGGCTAGCTAAGGGTGGGTACGAGCAGTACTTC.

The gene calls are TRBV7-8 and TRBJ2-5, with D possibly TRBD2 on 6 matching bases. There are 13 residues in the CDR3. Trimming took 5 bases from V and 7 from J, leaving 14 bases between them. The germline V gene has CDR1 SGHVS and CDR2 FQNEAQ. In DNA, the CDR3 is TGTGCCAGCAGCCCAACCCGGGGAGGGACCCAGTACTTC. Its protein is CASSPTRGGTQYF.

Details on this clone: Germline and junction disagree at one end, which may indicate a read error. The chain employs TRBV2 and TRBJ2-5; 10 bases map to TRBD2. Judging by the DNA end, TRBJ2-7 fits better; the J call may be wrong. CDR1 is SNHLY, CDR2 FYNNEI, per germline. This CDR3 has 14 residues. CDR3 nucleotide sequence: TGTGTCAGCACAGGACTAGCGGAGACCTACGAGCAGTACTTC. Translating it yields CVSTGLAETYEQYF.

This chain uses TRBV7-9 with TRBJ1-2; D not certain. The CDR3 is 13 amino acids. Per the germline V gene, CDR1 is SEHNR and CDR2 is FQNEAQ (reference sequence). The V end lost 1 base, the J end lost 1 base, and 4 bases lay between the germline ends. The CDR3 DNA follows: TGTGCCAGCAGCTTAGACAGTAACTATGGCTACACCTTC. Translating it yields CASSLDSNYGYTF.

The sample holds a few counts of this clone. The chain links TRBV15 to TRBJ2-7; tentatively, D is TRBD1 (5 bases). The germline CDR1 and CDR2 sequences are LNHNV and YYDKDF (reference sequence). The V end lost 1 base, the J end lost 3 bases, and 7 bases lay between the germline ends. The CDR3 consists of 13 residues. Here the CDR3 reads CATSRAQGYEQYF. The CDR3 region has the DNA TGTGCCACCAGCAGAGCCCAGGGCTACGAGCAGTACTTC.

This clone was picked up a small number of times. V gene TRBV27 combines with J gene TRBJ2-7; 11 nucleotides agree with TRBD1. The J segment lost 3 bases and the V segment lost 3 bases, leaving 4 bases of the junction unmatched. Germline V lookup: CDR1 MNHEY, CDR2 SMNVEV (reference sequence). There are 15 residues in the CDR3. For the CDR3, the DNA is TGTGCCAGCAGTTTCCCGGGACAGGGGGTCTACGAGCAGTACTTC. Amino acid sequence: CASSFPGQGVYEQYF.

The chain is built from TRBV21-1 and TRBJ2-1; the D call TRBD1 from the table was never checked on the DNA. TRBV21-1 is reported as a pseudogene. The CDR3 totals 14 residues. The DNA of the CDR3 is TGTGCCAGCCCGGGACAGGGGCGATGCAATGAGCAGTTCTTC. Protein product: CASPGQGRCNEQFF.

CDR3 bases: TGTGCCAGCAGTAACCCGGGACAGGGGAAGACGTACTTC. Its protein product is CASSNPGQGKTYF. The chain combines TRBV6-5 with TRBJ2-7; 10 bases line up with TRBD1. The CDR3 totals 13 residues. The V segment lost 5 bases and the J segment 12 bases; nucleotides outside the gene matches: 10. Looked up from germline, CDR1 is MNHEY and CDR2 is SVGAGI.

This chain connects TRBV4-1 to TRBJ1-1; D may be TRBD1 (6 bases). There are 15 residues in the CDR3. The germline gives CDR1 MGHRA, CDR2 YSYEKL. V was clipped by 2 bases and J by 2 bases, with 12 bases between them. The chain's CDR3 is CASSQPGQRNTEAFF. In DNA, the CDR3 is TGCGCCAGCAGCCAACCTGGACAGAGAAACACTGAAGCTTTCTTT.

The V gene is TRBV6-1, the J gene TRBJ2-5, with 8 positions matching TRBD1. In germline, CDR1 is MNHNS, CDR2 SASEGT. The CDR3 is 14 amino acids. Unmatched junction bases numbered 7, after V lost 4 bases and J lost 6 bases. CDR3 nucleotides: TGTGCCAGCAGTGCTCAGGGGGCTCTTCAGACCCAGTACTTC. This codes for CASSAQGALQTQYF.

V usage is TRBV5-1 and J usage is TRBJ2-1; maybe TRBD2 (6 bases). The V gene's germline CDR1 is SGHRS and CDR2 YFSETQ. The CDR3 is 16 residues long. Trimming removed 4 bases from V and 4 bases from J, with 18 bases in between. The CDR3 is CASSIRGTQSYNEQFF. The CDR3 coding sequence is TGCGCCAGCAGCATTCGGGGGACCCAATCTTACAATGAGCAGTTCTTC.

V and J are TRBV15 and TRBJ2-7; TRBD1 matches at 8 bases. This CDR3 region has 15 residues. Germline V gene lookup returns CDR1 LNHNV and CDR2 YYDKDF (reference sequence). The V segment lost 5 bases and the J segment 3 bases; nucleotides outside the gene matches: 9. The DNA of the CDR3 is TGTGCCACCAGCGGGACAGGCACGGGTCGCTACGAGCAGTACTTC. It codes for CATSGTGTGRYEQYF.

The V gene is TRBV6-1, the J gene TRBJ1-5; the match to TRBD1 covers 7 bases. Germline V gene lookup returns CDR1 MNHNS and CDR2 SASEGT. The CDR3 is made up of 14 amino acids. V lost 7 bases to trimming and J lost 2 bases; unmatched junction nucleotides: 5. CDR3 sequence: CASTSGTGNQPQHF. The CDR3 DNA reads TGTGCCAGCACCTCAGGGACAGGCAATCAGCCCCAGCATTTT.

This chain uses TRBV5-4 with TRBJ2-1; D remains unclear. Germline CDR1 is SGHNT and CDR2 is YYREEE (reference sequence). Trimming pared 2 bases from V and 4 bases from J, leaving 7 bases between. CDR3 size: 13 residues. In nucleotides, the CDR3 is TGTGCCAGCAGCTTAATCGGGTACAATGAGCAGTTCTTC. This translates into CASSLIGYNEQFF.

V is TRBV27 and J is TRBJ2-1, with a possible D match to TRBD1 (5 bases). Trimming cost V 1 base and J 2 bases, with 12 bases left between them. The germline CDR1 and CDR2 sequences are MNHEY and SMNVEV (reference sequence). CDR3 length: 16 residues. The CDR3 is CASSLFWGSPYNEQFF. The DNA for the CDR3 is TGTGCCAGCAGTTTATTCTGGGGCTCTCCCTACAATGAGCAGTTCTTC.

Only a few counts were recorded for this clone. The chain carries TRBV5-1 and TRBJ1-1, with 7 bases identical to TRBD1. This CDR3 comprises 16 residues. Germline CDR1 reads SGHRS; CDR2 reads YFSETQ. V lost 3 bases to trimming and J lost 1 base; unmatched junction nucleotides: 9. The CDR3 DNA follows: TGCGCCAGCAGCTCTTTGACAGGGCAGGGGAACACTGAAGCTTTCTTT. Its protein product is CASSSLTGQGNTEAFF.

DNA for the CDR3: TGTGCCAGCAGCAAAGGTACCGACAGGGGCGACGAGCAGTACTTC. Amino acids: CASSKGTDRGDEQYF. The chain recombines TRBV21-1 with TRBJ2-7; the table's D call, TRBD1, has no DNA check behind it. TRBV21-1 is recorded as a pseudogene. The CDR3 is 15 residues long.

The V gene is TRBV11-2, the J gene TRBJ1-5; no reliable D call. Germline lookup yields CDR1 SGHAT and CDR2 FQNNGV. This CDR3 region has 15 residues. The V end was cut by 2 bases, the J end by 2 bases, with 10 bases between. This chain's CDR3 is CASSLRGGGNQPQHF. The CDR3 coding sequence is TGTGCCAGCAGCTTACGAGGAGGAGGCAATCAGCCCCAGCATTTT.

The chain is built from TRBV30 and TRBJ2-7; TRBD2 agrees at 16 bases. J gave up 0 bases and V 4 bases, and 12 bases lay outside the gene matches. CDR1 and CDR2 (germline): GTSNPN, SVGIG (reference sequence). The CDR3 runs 19 residues. The CDR3: CAWKLTGLAGGPGSYEQYF. Written as DNA, the CDR3 is TGTGCCTGGAAGCTAACGGGACTAGCGGGAGGGCCGGGCTCCTACGAGCAGTACTTC.

The chain combines TRBV30 with TRBJ2-3; no clear D gene. Germline V gene sequence: CDR1 GTSNPN, CDR2 SVGIG (reference sequence). The CDR3 is 13 amino acids. V shed 5 bases and J shed 0 bases, with 9 bases lying between them. CDR3 DNA sequence: TGTGCCTGGTCCCTGACTAGCACAGATACGCAGTATTTT. Translated, it gives CAWSLTSTDTQYF.

The CDR3 here is CATRAGTANTGELFF. For the CDR3, the DNA is TGTGCCACTCGGGCGGGGACAGCGAACACCGGGGAGCTGTTTTTT. The V and J genes are TRBV19 and TRBJ2-2; D might be TRBD1 (7 bases). The CDR3 spans 15 residues. V lost 10 bases and J lost 0, with 15 bases in between. Per the germline V gene, CDR1 is LNHDA and CDR2 is SQIVND (reference sequence).

The genes are TRBV19 and TRBJ2-2; TRBD2 matches at 11 bases. The CDR3 totals 17 residues. Trimming cost V 6 bases and J 1 base; bases outside gene matches: 7. Germline V gives CDR1 LNHDA, CDR2 SQIVND (reference sequence). CDR3 sequence (DNA): TGTGCCAGTAGGGGGACTAGCGGCCGAGGGAACACCGGGGAGCTGTTTTTT. It translates to CASRGTSGRGNTGELFF.